The 21 T cell receptor beta chains listed next were all sequenced from one sample in a study of T cell responses to AZD1222 COVID-19 vaccine (dated by TCRdb to the early 2020s). The receptor library was made with the immunoSEQ multiplex PCR assay. Not all clones reach the TCRdb copy of this immuneACCESS table, which keeps in-frame sequences only. Checked studies attribute under half of the gap to unresolved V genes and leave the rest unexplained. For this sample the table gives under 200,000 clones, of which just over 90% were detected only once. The leading ten clones occupy 3.9% of the sample. This sample's time point label indicates: baseline before first vaccination. The input for sequencing was peripheral blood, taken on day 0 of AZD1222 vaccination. All receptors come from an adult in good health.

The V gene is TRBV3-1 (or the pseudogene TRBV3-2), the J gene TRBJ1-2, with no clear D. Germline CDR1 is LGHDT and CDR2 is YNNKEL (reference sequence). V dropped 1 base and J dropped 5 bases, with 8 bases sitting between them. This CDR3 has 13 residues. The CDR3 loop reads CASSQARIYGYTF. The CDR3 DNA sequence: TGTGCCAGCAGCCAAGCTCGGATATATGGCTACACCTTC.

The rearrangement joins TRBV13 to TRBJ1-5; D uncertain. Trimming took off 4 bases at V and 5 bases at J, with 6 bases between the two ends. The CDR3 spans 12 residues. Germline CDR1 reads PRHDT; CDR2 reads FYEKMQ (reference sequence). CDR3 protein: CASSSRDQPQHF. CDR3 nucleotides: TGTGCCAGCAGCTCTAGGGATCAGCCCCAGCATTTT.

This chain connects TRBV7-9 to TRBJ1-1; no firm D call. V gave up 2 bases and J gave up 5 bases, with 9 bases separating them. Germline V gene lookup returns CDR1 SEHNR and CDR2 FQNEAQ (reference sequence). This CDR3 comprises 13 residues. In DNA form, the CDR3 reads TGTGCCAGCAGCTTAAGGGTTGGAACTGAAGCTTTCTTT. Translation: CASSLRVGTEAFF.

This clone was seen more than once but under ten times. The genes are TRBV5-1 and TRBJ1-1, with D maybe TRBD1 (5 bases). The CDR3 runs 14 residues. The V gene's germline CDR1 is SGHRS and CDR2 YFSETQ. The V end was cut by 0 bases, the J end by 5 bases, with 11 bases between. The CDR3: CASSLDLGGTEAFF. CDR3 in DNA: TGCGCCAGCAGCTTGGATCTTGGGGGGACTGAAGCTTTCTTT.

J is TRBJ1-2 and V is TRBV10-2, with TRBD1 identical over 7 bases. The CDR3 loop spans 13 amino acids. V shed 7 bases and J 5 bases; nucleotides not matched to a gene: 7. Germline loops: CDR1 WSHSY, CDR2 SAAADI. CDR3 protein: CASKDGTEYGYTF. The CDR3 nucleotides read TGCGCCAGCAAGGATGGGACAGAGTATGGCTACACCTTC.

The chain is built from TRBV7-7 and TRBJ1-2; unclear D gene. V gave up 0 bases and J gave up 5 bases, with 16 bases separating them. Germline loops: CDR1 SSHAT, CDR2 FNYEAQ (reference sequence). The CDR3 totals 16 residues. CDR3 coding DNA: TGTGCCAGCAGCTTAGCCTTTTGGCTAGGCTGGTATGGCTACACCTTC. Translation: CASSLAFWLGWYGYTF. The entire variable domain, with the rest obtained from reference TRBV7-7 and TRBJ1-2, is as follows: GAGVSQSPRYKVTKRGQDVTLRCDPISSHATLYWYQQALGQGPEFLTYFNYEAQPDKSGLPSDRFSAERPEGSISTLTIQRTEQRDSAMYRCASSLAFWLGWYGYTFGSGTRLTVV.

The chain couples TRBV5-1 to TRBJ1-1, with TRBD1 as a possible D gene (5 bases). This CDR3 region has 15 residues. Trimming cost V 4 bases and J 2 bases, with 15 bases left between them. The V gene's germline CDR1 is SGHRS and CDR2 YFSETQ. As DNA, the CDR3 is TGCGCCAGCAGCATATCCGGGACGACCAACACTGAAGCTTTCTTT. Translating gives CASSISGTTNTEAFF.

The rearrangement links TRBV15 to TRBJ1-5, with D uncertain. Germline-derived CDR1 and CDR2 are LNHNV and YYDKDF (reference sequence). The germline V and J ends were trimmed by 0 bases and 4 bases, with 10 bases remaining between them. The CDR3 contains 15 residues. Written as DNA, the CDR3 is TGTGCCACCAGCAGAGATATCGGGGTAAATCAGCCCCAGCATTTT. Translating it yields CATSRDIGVNQPQHF.

The rearrangement uses TRBV18 and TRBJ1-2; the D is unclear. There are 13 residues in the CDR3. V was pared by 3 bases and J by 3 bases, with 8 bases between. CDR1 and CDR2 from the germline V gene are KGHSH and LQKENI. In nucleotides, the CDR3 is TGTGCCAGCTCACCCCAGGCAGACTATGGCTACACCTTC. This translates into CASSPQADYGYTF.

The rearrangement uses TRBV14 and TRBJ1-2; tentative D call: TRBD1 (6 bases). The ends were cut back, 0 bases at V and 7 bases at J, with 12 bases in the middle. Germline lookup yields CDR1 SGHDN and CDR2 FVKESK. This CDR3 has 14 amino acids. In nucleotides, the CDR3 is TGTGCCAGCAGCCAAGACTACACAGGGTCTGGCTACACCTTC. Its translation: CASSQDYTGSGYTF. The complete variable domain, with remaining parts taken from reference TRBV14 and TRBJ1-2, reads EAGVTQFPSHSVIEKGQTVTLRCDPISGHDNLYWYRRVMGKEIKFLLHFVKESKQDESGMPNNRFLAERTGGTYSTLKVQPAELEDSGVYFCASSQDYTGSGYTFGSGTRLTVV.

This clone was picked up one time. This chain uses TRBV5-6 with TRBJ1-5; TRBD1 matches 9 bases. The CDR3 consists of 14 residues. J gave up 8 bases and V 3 bases, and 6 bases lay outside the gene matches. CDR1 and CDR2 (germline): SGHDT, YYEEEE. The CDR3 DNA is TGTGCCAGCAGCTCCGGGACAGGGCTGGAGCCCCAGCATTTT. Its protein product is CASSSGTGLEPQHF.

This sequence joins TRBV9 and TRBJ2-7; 8 bases map to TRBD2. The germline V gene has CDR1 SGDLS and CDR2 YYNGEE. This CDR3 region has 15 residues. V lost 0 bases and J lost 4; bases outside the gene matches: 6. The DNA of the CDR3 is TGTGCCAGCAGCGTAGGGCCGGGGGGGGTTTACGAGCAGTACTTC. Translation gives CASSVGPGGVYEQYF. Using reference TRBV9 and TRBJ2-7 for the parts outside the CDR3, the full variable domain is DSGVTQTPKHLITATGQRVTLRCSPRSGDLSVYWYQQSLDQGLQFLIQYYNGEERAKGNILERFSAQQFPDLHSELNLSSLELGDSALYFCASSVGPGGVYEQYFGPGTRLTVT.

The chain uses TRBV12-3 or TRBV12-4 and TRBJ2-2; D gene unclear. CDR3 length: 10 residues. Trimming pared 5 bases from V and 9 bases from J, leaving 4 bases between. This chain's CDR3 is CASSHRELFF. As DNA, the CDR3 is TGTGCCAGCAGTCATAGGGAGCTGTTTTTT.

The gene calls are TRBV9 and TRBJ2-2; 14 nucleotides line up with TRBD2. CDR1 and CDR2 (germline): SGDLS, YYNGEE. This CDR3 is built from 17 residues. The V gene end was trimmed by 7 bases and the J gene end by 4 bases; junction bases not matched to a gene: 9. The CDR3 DNA follows: TGTGCCAGCGGAACAGGGACTAGCGGGAGAACCACCGGGGAGCTGTTTTTT. Translating gives CASGTGTSGRTTGELFF.

The rearrangement links TRBV5-1 to TRBJ2-3; D remains ambiguous. This CDR3 has 13 amino acids. Germline V CDR1 and CDR2: SGHRS, YFSETQ. V gave up 7 bases and J gave up 1 base, with 10 bases separating them. CDR3 nucleotide sequence: TGCGCCAGCGCCTCGGGCGGCACAGATACGCAGTATTTT. Residues: CASASGGTDTQYF.

This chain links TRBV6-1 with TRBJ1-4; possible D gene TRBD1, 6 bases. Trimming stripped 2 bases from V and 7 bases from J, with 11 bases between. The length of the CDR3 is 14 residues. The germline V gene has CDR1 MNHNS and CDR2 SASEGT. The CDR3 protein is CASSEFGGFEKLFF. The CDR3 region has the DNA TGTGCCAGCAGTGAATTCGGGGGCTTTGAAAAACTGTTTTTT.

The gene calls are TRBV9 and TRBJ1-1; D unclear. Trimming cost V 4 bases and J 0 bases, with 10 bases left between them. Germline V gene sequence: CDR1 SGDLS, CDR2 YYNGEE. The CDR3 consists of 14 residues. The CDR3 region is CASSTRTVNTEAFF. The CDR3 DNA reads TGTGCCAGCAGCACCCGCACTGTGAACACTGAAGCTTTCTTT.

The chain combines TRBV2 with TRBJ1-6, with D perhaps matching TRBD1 (6 bases). Trimming removed 6 bases from V and 0 bases from J, with 12 bases in between. Germline values: CDR1 SNHLY, CDR2 FYNNEI. The CDR3 contains 16 residues. CDR3 sequence: CASRVQGSSYNSPLHF. DNA for the CDR3: TGTGCCAGCAGGGTCCAGGGGAGCTCCTATAATTCACCCCTCCACTTT.

V gene TRBV15 combines with J gene TRBJ1-6; TRBD1 is a possible D gene (6 bases). The CDR3 totals 16 residues. V was cut by 0 bases and J by 6 bases, with 12 bases left in between. Per germline, CDR1 LNHNV and CDR2 YYDKDF (reference sequence). The CDR3 coding sequence is TGTGCCACCAGCAGAGATCGAGGACAGCCTAATTCACCCCTCCACTTT. Translation gives CATSRDRGQPNSPLHF.

The genes are TRBV25-1 and TRBJ1-2; D ambiguous. Germline V lookup: CDR1 MGHDK, CDR2 SYGVNS. Deletions cut 1 base from V and 7 bases from J, with 7 bases between. CDR3 length: 12 residues. CDR3 sequence: CASSESGVGYTF. CDR3 in DNA: TGTGCCAGCAGTGAATCGGGAGTTGGCTACACCTTC.

This sequence joins TRBV5-4 and TRBJ1-2; D gene unclear. Per germline, CDR1 SGHNT and CDR2 YYREEE (reference sequence). With 0 bases removed from V and 4 bases from J, the gap between germline ends came to 7 bases. This CDR3 is 13 amino acids long. CDR3 loop: CASSLDSGYGYTF. In nucleotides, the CDR3 is TGTGCCAGCAGCTTGGACAGCGGCTATGGCTACACCTTC.